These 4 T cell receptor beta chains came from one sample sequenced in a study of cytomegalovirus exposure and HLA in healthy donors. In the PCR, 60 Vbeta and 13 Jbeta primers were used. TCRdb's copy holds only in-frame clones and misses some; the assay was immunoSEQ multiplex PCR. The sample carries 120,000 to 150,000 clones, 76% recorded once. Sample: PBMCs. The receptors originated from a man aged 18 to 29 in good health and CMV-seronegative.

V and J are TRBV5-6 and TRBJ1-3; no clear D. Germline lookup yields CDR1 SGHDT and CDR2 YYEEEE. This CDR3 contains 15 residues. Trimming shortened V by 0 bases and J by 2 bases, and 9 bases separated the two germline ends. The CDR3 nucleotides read TGTGCCAGCAGCTTGGAGGCAGGCACTGGAAACACCATATATTTT. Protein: CASSLEAGTGNTIYF. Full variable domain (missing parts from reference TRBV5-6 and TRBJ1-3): DAGVTQSPTHLIKTRGQQVTLRCSPKSGHDTVSWYQQALGQGPQFIFQYYEEEERQRGNFPDRFSGHQFPNYSSELNVNALLLGDSALYLCASSLEAGTGNTIYFGEGSWLTVV.

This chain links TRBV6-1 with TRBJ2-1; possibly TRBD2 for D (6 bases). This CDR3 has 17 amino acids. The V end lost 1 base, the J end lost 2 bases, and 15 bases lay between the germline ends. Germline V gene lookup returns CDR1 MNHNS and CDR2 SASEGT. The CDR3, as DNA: TGTGCCAGCAGTGAAGGGGACTCCCGGTCCGCCTACAATGAGCAGTTCTTC. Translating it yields CASSEGDSRSAYNEQFF.

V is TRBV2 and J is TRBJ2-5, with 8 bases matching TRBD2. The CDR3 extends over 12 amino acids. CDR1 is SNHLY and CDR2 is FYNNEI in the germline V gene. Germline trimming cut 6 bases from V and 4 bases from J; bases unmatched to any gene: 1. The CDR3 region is CASSRGGETQYF. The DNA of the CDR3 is TGTGCCAGCAGCCGGGGGGGAGAGACCCAGTACTTC.

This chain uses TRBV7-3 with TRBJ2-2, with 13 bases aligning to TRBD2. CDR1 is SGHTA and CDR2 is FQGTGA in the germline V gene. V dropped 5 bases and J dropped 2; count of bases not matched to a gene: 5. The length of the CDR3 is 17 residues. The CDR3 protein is CASSPGLAGINTGELFF. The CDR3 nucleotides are TGTGCCAGCAGCCCGGGACTAGCGGGGATCAACACCGGGGAGCTGTTTTTT. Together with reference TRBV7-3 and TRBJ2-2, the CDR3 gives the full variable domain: GAGVSQTPSNKVTEKGKYVELRCDPISGHTALYWYRQSLGQGPEFLIYFQGTGAADDSGLPNDRFFAVRPEGSVSTLKIQRTERGDSAVYLCASSPGLAGINTGELFFGEGSRLTVL.